This record looks at one T cell receptor (beta chain) sequence and its context. Germline V lookup: CDR1 MRHNA, CDR2 SNTAGT. With V trimmed by 0 bases and J by 6 bases, 1 base remained unmatched. CDR3 length equals 15 residues. Sequencing used immunoSEQ multiplex PCR; TCRdb keeps in-frame clones, though not all of them. The sample lists some 70,000 clones, 91% occurring once. The sample belongs to a study of T cell changes during pregnancy in multiple sclerosis. This rearrangement joins TRBV6-4 to TRBJ2-3, with TRBD1 identical over 12 bases. This specimen was peripheral blood, taken in the first trimester of pregnancy. This clonotype was sampled from a female donor with multiple sclerosis, enrolled in a pregnancy study. CDR3 DNA: TGTGCCAGCAGTGACTCCGGGACAGGGGGCGATACGCAGTATTTT. Encoded protein: CASSDSGTGGDTQYF.